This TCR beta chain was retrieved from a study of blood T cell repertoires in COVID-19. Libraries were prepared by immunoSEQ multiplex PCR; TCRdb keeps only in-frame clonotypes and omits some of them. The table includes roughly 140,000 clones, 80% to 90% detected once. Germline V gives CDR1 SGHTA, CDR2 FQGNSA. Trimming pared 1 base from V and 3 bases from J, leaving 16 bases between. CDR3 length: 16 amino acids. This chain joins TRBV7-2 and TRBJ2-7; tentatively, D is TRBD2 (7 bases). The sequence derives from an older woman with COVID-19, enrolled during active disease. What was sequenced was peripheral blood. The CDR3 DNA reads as TGTGCCAGCAGCTTAGGAGGGGGAGGGGGGATCTACGAGCAGTACTTC. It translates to CASSLGGGGGIYEQYF.